Shown below are 9 T cell receptor beta chains from a single sample sequenced in a study of T cells in Graves' hyperthyroidism and ophthalmopathy. Amplification of TCR beta CDR3 regions was performed using RNA transcripts as template. TCR CDR3 regions were first amplified by RT-PCR with HTBI primers. TCRdb ran MiXCR on the multiplex PCR reads and lists one entry per CDR3 protein. The sample lists 550,000 to 600,000 distinct CDR3 sequences; around 42% were seen once. The specimen was peripheral blood or thyroid tissue (not recorded which). The receptors derive from an adult woman with Graves' disease, either hyperthyroidism or ophthalmopathy (not recorded which).

About this clonotype: A read error may be the cause here, since a much bigger clone is one base away. CDR3 DNA: TGTGCCAGCAGCCTCTTTGCGGGGAATGGCTACACCTTC. This encodes CASSLFAGNGYTF. This rearrangement joins TRBV6-5 to TRBJ1-2; D gene uncertain. Trimming shortened V by 6 bases and J by 6 bases, and 14 bases separated the two germline ends. Per germline, CDR1 MNHEY and CDR2 SVGAGI. The CDR3 spans 13 residues.

The chain combines TRBV7-9 with TRBJ1-1; D not certain. V was pared by 5 bases and J by 0 bases, with 13 bases between. The V gene's germline CDR1 is SEHNR and CDR2 FQNEAQ (reference sequence). This CDR3 has 15 residues. CDR3 coding DNA: TGTGCCAGCAGCCATTCCGGGCTATTGAACACTGAAGCTTTCTTT. Its protein is CASSHSGLLNTEAFF.

J is TRBJ1-2 and V is TRBV9; D might be TRBD1 (6 bases). The germline gives CDR1 SGDLS, CDR2 YYNGEE. The CDR3 sequence is 15 residues long. V lost 7 bases and J lost 4, with 20 bases in between. The CDR3 loop is CASGGQRILPYGYTF. CDR3 DNA: TGTGCCAGCGGCGGACAGCGAATCCTTCCCTATGGCTACACCTTC.

In this sample, this clonotype turned up many times. This rearrangement joins TRBV2 to TRBJ1-5; 7 positions agree with TRBD1. V lost 5 bases, J lost 2 bases, and 6 bases stayed unmatched. The CDR3 has 15 residues. Per germline, CDR1 SNHLY and CDR2 FYNNEI. The CDR3 DNA sequence: TGTGCCAGCAGTATGACCCAGGGGGGCAATCAGCCCCAGCATTTT. Protein: CASSMTQGGNQPQHF.

The CDR3 region is CATSRGSDRPNSPLHF. For the CDR3, the DNA is TGTGCCACCAGCAGAGGTAGCGACAGGCCTAATTCACCCCTCCACTTT. The chain is built from TRBV15 and TRBJ1-6; a possible D gene is TRBD1 (6 bases). The germline CDR1 and CDR2 sequences are LNHNV and YYDKDF (reference sequence). The CDR3 covers 16 residues. V dropped 1 base and J dropped 6 bases, with 13 bases sitting between them. Variable domain in full (rest from reference TRBV15 and TRBJ1-6): DAMVIQNPRYQVTQFGKPVTLSCSQTLNHNVMYWYQQKSSQAPKLLFHYYDKDFNNEADTPDNFQSRRPNTSFCFLDIRSPGLGDTAMYLCATSRGSDRPNSPLHFGNGTRLTVT.

This clonotype has at least ten counts. The J gene is TRBJ2-2, the V gene TRBV10-2; 7 nucleotides match TRBD2. J lost 4 bases, V lost 3 bases, and 5 bases had no gene match. The CDR3 runs 15 residues. The germline V gene has CDR1 WSHSY and CDR2 SAAADI. The CDR3 reads CASSDGGSITGELFF. Written as DNA, the CDR3 is TGCGCCAGCAGTGATGGCGGGAGTATCACCGGGGAGCTGTTTTTT.

This clonotype was seen at least ten times. The genes are TRBV2 and TRBJ1-3, with 8 bases lining up with TRBD1. Unmatched junction bases numbered 2, after V lost 8 bases and J lost 2 bases. This CDR3 region has 13 residues. The germline gives CDR1 SNHLY, CDR2 FYNNEI. CDR3 loop: CASDRGTGNTIYF. CDR3 DNA: TGTGCCAGCGACAGGGGTACTGGAAACACCATATATTTT.

This clonotype was seen at least ten times. The chain couples TRBV9 to TRBJ1-6; D perhaps matches TRBD1 (6 bases). CDR1 SGDLS and CDR2 YYNGEE come from the germline V gene. Trimming took off 7 bases at V and 10 bases at J, with 12 bases between the two ends. The CDR3 has 12 residues. CDR3 nucleotides: TGTGCCAGCGGGGGCCAAGTCTCACCCCTCCACTTT. It codes for CASGGQVSPLHF. Supplemented by reference TRBV9 and TRBJ1-6, the full variable domain reads DSGVTQTPKHLITATGQRVTLRCSPRSGDLSVYWYQQSLDQGLQFLIQYYNGEERAKGNILERFSAQQFPDLHSELNLSSLELGDSALYFCASGGQVSPLHFGNGTRLTVT.

This clonotype was detected only once. V and J are TRBV2 and TRBJ1-5; 7 nucleotides agree with TRBD1. The CDR3 covers 18 residues. V lost 3 bases and J lost 0; bases outside the gene matches: 11. Per the germline V gene, CDR1 is SNHLY and CDR2 is FYNNEI. CDR3 loop: CASSDSGGFLYSNQPQHF. The CDR3 DNA sequence: TGTGCCAGCAGTGACTCAGGGGGTTTCCTGTATAGCAATCAGCCCCAGCATTTT.